This TCR beta chain was found in a study of T-cell reconstitution after alpha-beta-depleted transplantation in children (TCRdb year 2016). About the full investigation: The study quantitatively tracked T-cell immune reconstitution after TCRalphabeta/CD19-depleted allogeneic hematopoietic cell transplantation in children using TCR repertoire profiling.

The treatment or condition label, read with the paper, signifies: allogeneic hematopoietic cell transplantation with graft depleted of TCRalphabeta T cells and CD19 B cells. The children who served as transplant recipients had been given grafts of TCRalphabeta/CD19-depleted allogeneic hematopoietic cells. In the germline V gene, CDR1 corresponds to SQVTM and CDR2 to ANQGSEA. V lost 6 bases and J lost 7 bases; the stretch between them is 22 bases long. There are 14 amino acids in the CDR3, from cysteine to phenylalanine inclusive. The kept DNA is CDR3 alone, 42 bases in frame from the first base. On the study overall, not on this receptor specifically: Apparently early alphabetaT-cell count recovery about two months after transplant reportedly relied on only several hundred rapidly expanded clones derived from non-depleted graft cells. In some patients, high TCRbeta diversity at day 60 was attributed to recipient T cells and intrathymic progenitors that had survived conditioning. Over the following months the frequencies of hyperexpanded clones went down, and after one year T-cell counts and TCRbeta diversity were mostly credited to newly produced T cells.

A note on this clonotype: Its binding antigen is unknown. No base quality values were provided; no much bigger clone lies one nucleotide off.

Libraries were built with PCR. Sequencing relied on an Illumina HiSeq 2500. To normalize quantification of the TCRbeta repertoire, the TCR libraries were built with molecular barcoding that relied on unique molecular identifiers. TCRdb reworked the public reads: Q25 trimming with fastp, MiXCR clone assembly, productive beta chains retained. Rows with one shared CDR3 protein collapse into an entry with the most common genes and DNA. Across this sample there are some 600,000 distinct CDR3 sequences, with over 10% seen only once. Around 2.2% of the sample rests with the top ten. The sequencing here drew on PBMCs, mostly from graft donor cells, taken 360 days after TCRalphabeta/CD19-depleted stem cell transplant. The TCR originated in a male patient younger than 18 who had a stem cell transplant for acute myeloid leukemia, so the T cells may come from the graft donor. Recombination connected TRBV29-1 to TRBJ2-7; a weak D assignment points to TRBD2 (6 bases agree). CDR3 region: CSVPKVRGRGEQYF. The sequenced DNA is TGCAGCGTCCCAAAGGTGCGGGGCCGGGGGGAGCAGTACTTC.